This T cell receptor beta chain derives from a study of beta chain features in type 1 diabetes. General study results and limits: Here, the possible influence of HLA type (on TCRB rearrangement) remained unresolved. PCR might favor shorter templates, equally in patients and controls.

Post-sort purity exceeded 98% for all sorted populations. TCRB transcripts that were expressed got sequenced, as all of the isolated RNA had been reverse transcribed. The method was immunoSEQ multiplex PCR; TCRdb's version includes in-frame clones alone and lacks a portion of them. The table shows 310,000 or so clones, with approximately 11% occurring only once. CDR1 is SGHTA and CDR2 is FQGNSA in the germline V gene. CDR3 size: 14 residues. Trimming took 1 base from V and 5 from J, leaving 11 bases between them. The table lists this clone with a few counts. Its cognate antigen is unknown. V is TRBV7-2 and J is TRBJ2-5; TRBD1 might be the D (5 bases). Input material: naive CD4+ T cells from blood. This sequence originates from a woman in her 30s in good health. The DNA for the CDR3 is TGTGCCAGCAGCTTAGTCTGGACATACGAGACCCAGTACTTC. This encodes CASSLVWTYETQYF.